This TCR beta chain was identified during a study of post-analysis software for immune sequencing data. Whole-study context: The study covered relapsing-remitting, secondary progressive and progressive-relapsing courses of multiple sclerosis.

A note on this clonotype: Antigen specificity is unknown.

Study-wide findings and caveats: Relative to controls, patients with multiple sclerosis showed significantly lower normalized Chao1 diversity. F-measure co-clustering was strong for batch-matched samples. Relative to controls, patients had several TRBV segments at higher frequency, with TRBV5-6, TRBV5-1 and TRBV20-1 among these.

Sequencing libraries made from TCR beta cDNA carried unique molecular identifiers. Starting from approximately 1 to 10 million T cells, the study yielded about 540,000 cDNA molecules. One entry per CDR3 protein, called by TCRdb with MiXCR from the PCR reads. The sample shows 550,000 to 700,000 distinct CDR3 sequences, roughly two fifths of them seen only once. The V gene's germline CDR1 is MDHEN and CDR2 SYDVKM. V shed 6 bases, J shed 8 bases, and the junction held 12 bases outside the gene matches. The CDR3 covers 15 residues. V is TRBV28 and J is TRBJ2-1, with TRBD2 matching 8 bases. This clonotype originated in a girl under 18 with multiple sclerosis. Sample: blood. The CDR3 reads CASSLSGRINDEQFF. The CDR3 DNA is TGTGCCAGCAGCCTGAGCGGGAGAATCAACGATGAGCAGTTCTTC.